This TCR beta chain stems from a study of vaccination and CD4 T cells after COVID-19. In the study overall: Post-COVID sampling occurred a median 101 days after diagnosis (range 35 to 161).

The Oncomine TCR Beta short-read assay was what sequenced the DNA obtained from cultured CD4+ T cells. Genomic DNA extraction was carried out from cultured CD4+ T cells. TCRdb independently ran MiXCR on the PCR reads; one entry per CDR3 protein. The sample holds several thousand distinct CDR3 sequences, under 25% seen once. Overall study findings and caveats: Convalescent patients' median share of reactive clones seen only post-vaccination was about 86%.

Treatment meaning: roughly ten-day PBMC culture with coronavirus spike peptide pools or control peptides (ViraFEST assay). Ahead of the COVID-19 pandemic (2011-2018), the CD4+ T cells of the unexposed donor were collected. Cells permitting, SARS-CoV-2 S/N served as probes for unexposed-donor CD4+ T cells, and four cold-coronavirus spikes did too. There are 13 residues in the CDR3. The ends were cut back, 6 bases at V and 8 bases at J, with 16 bases in the middle. Germline CDR1 and CDR2: MNHNS and SASEGT. Notes on this clonotype: Its antigen is still unknown.

The chain is built from TRBV6-1 and TRBJ1-2; no reliable D call. The sequenced material came from CD4+ T cells from blood, cultured in vitro. This clonotype originated in a human donor in good health. This CDR3 is CASSRKDSGGYTF. CDR3 DNA sequence: TGTGCCAGCAGCAGAAAGGATAGTGGGGGCTACACCTTC.